The clone carrying this TCR beta chain was seen at least ten times. The antigen is not known. These data originate in a study of neurological immune-mediated disorders. Overall study results and limits: Expanded clones shared no CDR3 amino acid sequences across subjects, suggesting private repertoires in all groups.

Germline CDR1 SGHTA, CDR2 FQGNSA. This CDR3 is built from 14 residues. The V gene lost 6 bases and the J gene lost 6 bases, with 18 bases spanning the gap. The cDNA was synthesized by 5'RACE incorporating 10-nucleotide random UMIs. MiXCR, applied by TCRdb to the 5' RACE reads, yields one record per CDR3 protein. In the table there are more than 35,000 distinct CDR3 sequences, around 6% of which are singletons. Sequenced input: CD4+ T cells from blood. The rearrangement joins TRBV7-2 to TRBJ2-7; the D gene is possibly TRBD2 (7 bases). The clonotype comes from a middle-aged woman in good health. CDR3 in DNA: TGTGCCAGCAGACCGGCAGGGAGGGGGGTCGAGCAGTACTTC. This sequence encodes CASRPAGRGVEQYF. Supplemented by reference TRBV7-2 and TRBJ2-7, the full variable domain reads GAGVSQSPSNKVTEKGKDVELRCDPISGHTALYWYRQSLGQGLEFLIYFQGNSAPDKSGLPSDRFSAERTGGSVSTLTIQRTQQEDSAVYLCASRPAGRGVEQYFGPGTRLTVT.